This entry features one TCR beta chain sequence. The antigen remains unidentified. Produced via immunoSEQ multiplex PCR; TCRdb's table is partial and in-frame only. The data contain over 65,000 clones, approximately 89% of them singletons. Trimming cost V 4 bases and J 0 bases, with 15 bases left between them. CDR3 length equals 15 residues. From germline, CDR1 is SQVTM and CDR2 ANQGSEA. This sample was taken from a study of T cell responses to AZD1222 COVID-19 vaccine. Regarding the study as a whole: No repertoire was sampled before or during the peak T cell response, only after it. Reports indicate that nearly half of spike-specific TCRs are directed at unmutated variant regions. Donors, mostly white British, included more females; clonal diversity was possibly underestimated.

This receptor was identified in an adult who received the AZD1222 COVID-19 vaccine. The chain is built from TRBV29-1 and TRBJ1-1; TRBD1 might be the D (5 bases). The source material was peripheral blood, sampled 28 days after the second AZD1222 dose. In DNA form, the CDR3 reads TGCAGCGTTGGCTCAGGGCTTCGTATGAACACTGAAGCTTTCTTT. Translated, it gives CSVGSGLRMNTEAFF.